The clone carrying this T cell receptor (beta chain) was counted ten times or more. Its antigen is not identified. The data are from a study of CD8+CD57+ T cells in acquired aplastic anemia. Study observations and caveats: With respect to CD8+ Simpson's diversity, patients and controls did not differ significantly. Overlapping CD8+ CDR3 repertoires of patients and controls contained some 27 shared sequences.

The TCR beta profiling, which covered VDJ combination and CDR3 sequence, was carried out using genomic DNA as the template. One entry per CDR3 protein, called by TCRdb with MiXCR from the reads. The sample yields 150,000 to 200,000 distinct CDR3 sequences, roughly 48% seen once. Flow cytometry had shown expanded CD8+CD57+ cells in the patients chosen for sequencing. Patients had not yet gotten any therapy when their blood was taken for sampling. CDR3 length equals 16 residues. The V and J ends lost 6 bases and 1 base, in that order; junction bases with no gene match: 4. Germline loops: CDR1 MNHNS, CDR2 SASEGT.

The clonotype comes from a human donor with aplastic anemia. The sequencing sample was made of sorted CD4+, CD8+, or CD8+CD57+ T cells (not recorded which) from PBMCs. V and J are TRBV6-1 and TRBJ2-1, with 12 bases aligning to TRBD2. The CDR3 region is CASRGLAGPSYNEQFF. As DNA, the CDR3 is TGTGCCAGCAGGGGACTAGCGGGCCCGTCCTACAATGAGCAGTTCTTC.